These 23 T cell receptor beta chains originate from one sample sequenced in a study of cytomegalovirus exposure and HLA in healthy donors. Researchers ran the PCR with 60 Vbeta and 13 Jbeta primers. Sequenced by immunoSEQ multiplex PCR; TCRdb stores in-frame clones only, minus some. The data contain over 110,000 clones, over 70% of them singletons. The sequenced sample consisted of PBMCs. Receptors were obtained from a man between 18 and 29 years old in good health and CMV-seronegative.

The chain has TRBV7-9 and TRBJ2-1, with 10 bases matching TRBD1. This CDR3 contains 18 residues. The V gene end was trimmed by 5 bases and the J gene end by 5 bases; junction bases not matched to a gene: 15. In germline, CDR1 is SEHNR, CDR2 FQNEAQ (reference sequence). The CDR3 nucleotides are TGTGCCAGCAGCCCAGAAGTCGACAGGGGGCGAAGGCACAATGAGCAGTTCTTC. Its protein product is CASSPEVDRGRRHNEQFF.

The chain is built from TRBV30 and TRBJ1-6; 11 bases line up with TRBD1. The CDR3 runs 17 residues. V dropped 2 bases and J dropped 1; count of bases not matched to a gene: 4. Germline V CDR1 and CDR2: GTSNPN, SVGIG (reference sequence). The CDR3 DNA follows: TGTGCCTGGAGTCCACGGGACAGGGGGTCCTATAATTCACCCCTCCACTTT. It translates to CAWSPRDRGSYNSPLHF.

This clone was observed once. The junction departs from the called germline gene at one end, perhaps through a read error. The J gene is TRBJ1-1, the V gene TRBV6-1; D possibly corresponds to TRBD1 (6 bases). Germline V gene lookup returns CDR1 MNHNS and CDR2 SASEGT. This CDR3 comprises 14 residues. As DNA, the CDR3 is TGTGCCAGCAGGGAAGGCAGGGGGAACACTGAAGCTTTCTTT. Protein sequence: CASREGRGNTEAFF.

This sequence joins TRBV9 and TRBJ2-7; D might be TRBD1 (6 bases). Trimming cost V 0 bases and J 3 bases, with 10 bases left between them. Germline CDR1 SGDLS, CDR2 YYNGEE. This CDR3 is 14 amino acids long. CDR3 bases: TGTGCCAGCAGCGTAGGGGACAATAACTACGAGCAGTACTTC. This codes for CASSVGDNNYEQYF.

In this sample, this clone turned up a few times. CDR3 protein: CASSQVKPTGSFYGYTF. Written as DNA, the CDR3 is TGCGCCAGCAGTCAAGTAAAACCGACAGGTAGTTTCTATGGCTACACCTTC. The V call is TRBV23-1, the J call TRBJ1-2, with D possibly matching TRBD1 (6 bases). TRBV23-1 is assigned to the ORF class and has an uncertain function. The CDR3 covers 17 residues. The V end lost 2 bases, the J end lost 4 bases, and 20 bases lay between the germline ends.

The chain links TRBV11-2 to TRBJ1-5; no definite D call. Deletions cut 0 bases from V and 9 bases from J, with 9 bases between. Germline lookup yields CDR1 SGHAT and CDR2 FQNNGV. The CDR3 has 13 amino acids. The CDR3 spells CASSLERGWPQHF. CDR3 sequence (DNA): TGTGCCAGCAGCTTAGAAAGAGGGTGGCCCCAGCATTTT.

The rearrangement links TRBV21-1 to TRBJ2-7; the table's D gene call, TRBD1, was not cross checked with the DNA. TRBV21-1 is a pseudogene. The CDR3 runs to 17 residues. CDR3: CASPDRQSLCSSYEQYF. As DNA, the CDR3 is TGTGCCAGTCCGGATAGACAGTCCCTTTGCAGCTCCTACGAGCAGTACTTC.

This clone appeared a few times. This chain connects TRBV2 to TRBJ1-1; no clear D gene. V lost 4 bases and J lost 5, with 8 bases in between. In germline, CDR1 is SNHLY, CDR2 FYNNEI. CDR3 length: 12 amino acids. The CDR3 coding sequence is TGTGCCAGCAGTGTCAGCGGGACTGAAGCTTTCTTT. Translating it yields CASSVSGTEAFF.

This clone has a handful of counts. The J gene is TRBJ2-7, the V gene TRBV5-4, with D perhaps TRBD1 (6 bases). V was clipped by 3 bases and J by 3 bases, with 16 bases between them. The CDR3 is 15 residues long. The V gene's germline CDR1 is SGHNT and CDR2 YYREEE (reference sequence). This CDR3 is CASSYAQGYFYEQYF. The CDR3 bases are TGTGCCAGCAGCTACGCGCAGGGGTACTTCTACGAGCAGTACTTC.

The rearrangement uses TRBV7-8 and TRBJ1-5; D is unresolved. The CDR3 runs to 15 residues. Germline-derived CDR1 and CDR2 are SGHVS and FQNEAQ. Trimming cost V 1 base and J 3 bases, with 10 bases left between them. CDR3: CASSLGAAFNQPQHF. CDR3 sequence (DNA): TGTGCCAGCAGCTTAGGGGCAGCTTTCAATCAGCCCCAGCATTTT.

For the CDR3, the DNA is TGTGCCAGTAGTAAACGGACAGGGGACACTGAAGCTTTCTTT. As protein: CASSKRTGDTEAFF. V usage is TRBV19 and J usage is TRBJ1-1; 9 nucleotides line up with TRBD1. Trimming took 4 bases from V and 3 from J; bases not matched to a gene: 3. Germline V gene sequence: CDR1 LNHDA, CDR2 SQIVND (reference sequence). CDR3 length equals 14 residues.

V gene TRBV11-2 combines with J gene TRBJ2-7; TRBD2 is a possible D gene (6 bases). CDR1 is SGHAT, CDR2 FQNNGV, per germline. CDR3 length: 12 amino acids. V lost 1 base, J lost 5 bases, and 6 bases lay in between. The CDR3: CASSLGEDEQYF. The CDR3 nucleotides read TGTGCCAGCAGCTTAGGGGAGGACGAGCAGTACTTC.

The rearrangement uses TRBV18 and TRBJ1-1; the D is unclear. Germline CDR1 and CDR2: KGHSH and LQKENI. This CDR3 comprises 15 residues. Trimming stripped 0 bases from V and 0 bases from J, with 8 bases between. Here the CDR3 DNA reads TGTGCCAGCTCACCACCCCGGGTCCTGAACACTGAAGCTTTCTTT. This sequence encodes CASSPPRVLNTEAFF.

J is TRBJ1-2 and V is TRBV29-1, with 8 bases matching TRBD1. The germline gives CDR1 SQVTM, CDR2 ANQGSEA. J gave up 8 bases and V 7 bases, and 15 bases lay outside the gene matches. This CDR3 has 14 residues. CDR3 loop: CSGGQAQRGGGYTF. CDR3 sequence (DNA): TGCAGCGGGGGACAGGCCCAAAGGGGAGGGGGCTACACCTTC.

The rearrangement links TRBV4-3 to TRBJ2-1, with D possibly being TRBD2 (5 bases). Germline CDR1 and CDR2: LGHNA and YSLEER. The CDR3 sequence is 13 residues long. Deletions cut 5 bases from V and 9 bases from J, with 14 bases between. CDR3 sequence reads: CASSVLRGSEQFF. The DNA for the CDR3 is TGCGCCAGCAGCGTCCTTAGAGGGAGTGAGCAGTTCTTC.

The rearrangement joins TRBV5-1 to TRBJ2-1; TRBD1 matches at 11 bases. Trimming removed 4 bases from V and 10 bases from J; junction bases left unmatched: 10. This CDR3 contains 15 residues. The germline gives CDR1 SGHRS, CDR2 YFSETQ. CDR3 DNA: TGCGCCAGCAGCCTGGGGACAGGGGGGTTGAGGGAGCAGTTCTTC. This codes for CASSLGTGGLREQFF.

The chain is built from TRBV5-1 and TRBJ1-1; D gene uncertain. The CDR3 covers 13 residues. V was clipped by 5 bases and J by 1 base, with 9 bases between them. Per the germline V gene, CDR1 is SGHRS and CDR2 is YFSETQ. The CDR3 nucleotides read TGCGCCAGCAGATATCAGGAGAACACTGAAGCTTTCTTT. It is translated as CASRYQENTEAFF.

This clone showed up just a few times. This chain joins TRBV5-6 and TRBJ1-3; D might be TRBD1 (5 bases). The CDR3 spans 14 residues. Germline CDR1 and CDR2: SGHDT and YYEEEE. V lost 1 base and J 2 bases, leaving 7 bases between the germline ends. The CDR3 DNA is TGTGCCAGCAGCTTGCTAGGGGCTGGAAACACCATATATTTT. Protein product: CASSLLGAGNTIYF.

This sequence joins TRBV27 and TRBJ1-1; tentative D call: TRBD1 (5 bases). Trimming stripped 2 bases from V and 1 base from J, with 11 bases between. The CDR3 runs 15 residues. Germline V gene sequence: CDR1 MNHEY, CDR2 SMNVEV (reference sequence). The CDR3 region has the DNA TGTGCCAGCAGTTTACCGGGACTCACGAACACTGAAGCTTTCTTT. Translation: CASSLPGLTNTEAFF.

The V and J genes are TRBV30 and TRBJ1-6; 10 bases map to TRBD1. With V trimmed by 4 bases and J by 9 bases, 3 bases remained unmatched. Germline assignment: CDR1 GTSNPN and CDR2 SVGIG (reference sequence). The CDR3 spans 13 residues. CDR3 sequence reads: CAWNRDRGSPLHF. CDR3 coding DNA: TGTGCCTGGAACCGGGACAGGGGTTCACCCCTCCACTTT.

The V and J genes are TRBV6-1 and TRBJ2-7; possibly TRBD1 for D (6 bases). Trimming pared 8 bases from V and 0 bases from J, leaving 14 bases between. CDR1 and CDR2 (germline): MNHNS, SASEGT. The CDR3 has 14 residues. The CDR3 region is CASRQADGSYEQYF. Written as DNA, the CDR3 is TGTGCCAGCCGACAGGCTGACGGCTCCTACGAGCAGTACTTC.

This clone occurred once. The rearrangement links TRBV7-2 to TRBJ2-5; 9 nucleotides line up with TRBD2. Germline lookup yields CDR1 SGHTA and CDR2 FQGNSA. This CDR3 has 17 residues. The J segment lost 5 bases and the V segment lost 2 bases, leaving 12 bases of the junction unmatched. The CDR3 sequence is CASSLRRASGVGETQYF. The CDR3 coding sequence is TGTGCCAGCAGCTTACGGCGCGCTAGCGGGGTGGGTGAGACCCAGTACTTC.

The chain uses TRBV19 and TRBJ1-2; 9 bases are a match to TRBD1. Germline CDR1 and CDR2: LNHDA and SQIVND (reference sequence). CDR3 length equals 18 residues. V was pared by 5 bases and J by 5 bases, with 18 bases of the junction left unmatched. In DNA form, the CDR3 reads TGTGCCAGTAGTCTCACCGGGACAGGGTTAGGATACAGGTATGGCTACACCTTC. Translating gives CASSLTGTGLGYRYGYTF.